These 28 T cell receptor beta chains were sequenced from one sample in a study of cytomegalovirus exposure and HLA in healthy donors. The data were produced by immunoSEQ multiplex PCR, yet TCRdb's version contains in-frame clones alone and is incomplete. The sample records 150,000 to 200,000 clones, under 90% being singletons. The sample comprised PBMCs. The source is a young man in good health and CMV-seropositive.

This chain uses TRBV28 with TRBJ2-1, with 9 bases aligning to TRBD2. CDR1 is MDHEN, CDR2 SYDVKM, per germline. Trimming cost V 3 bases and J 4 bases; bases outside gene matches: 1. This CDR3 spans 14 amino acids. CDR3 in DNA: TGTGCCAGCAGTTTTACTAGCGGGTACAATGAGCAGTTCTTC. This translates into CASSFTSGYNEQFF.

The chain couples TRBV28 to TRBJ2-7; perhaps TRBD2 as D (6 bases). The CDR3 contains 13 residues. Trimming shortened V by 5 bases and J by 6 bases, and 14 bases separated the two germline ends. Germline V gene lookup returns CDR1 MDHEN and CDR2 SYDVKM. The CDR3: CASSMREATEQYF. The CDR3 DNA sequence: TGTGCCAGCAGTATGCGGGAAGCTACCGAGCAGTACTTC.

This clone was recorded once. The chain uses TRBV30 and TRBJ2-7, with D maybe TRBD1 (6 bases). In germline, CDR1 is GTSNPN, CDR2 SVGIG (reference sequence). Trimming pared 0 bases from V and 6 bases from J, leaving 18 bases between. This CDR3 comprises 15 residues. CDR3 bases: TGTGCCTGGAGTGTACTCGAGGGAAAAGGGGGCGAGCAGTACTTC. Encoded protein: CAWSVLEGKGGEQYF.

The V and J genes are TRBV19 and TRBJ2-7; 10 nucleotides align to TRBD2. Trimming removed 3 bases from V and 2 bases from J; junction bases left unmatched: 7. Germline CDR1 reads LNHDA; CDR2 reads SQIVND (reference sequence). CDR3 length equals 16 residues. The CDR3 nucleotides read TGTGCCAGTAGTATTTCGCGGACTAGCGGCCCCTACGAGCAGTACTTC. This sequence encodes CASSISRTSGPYEQYF.

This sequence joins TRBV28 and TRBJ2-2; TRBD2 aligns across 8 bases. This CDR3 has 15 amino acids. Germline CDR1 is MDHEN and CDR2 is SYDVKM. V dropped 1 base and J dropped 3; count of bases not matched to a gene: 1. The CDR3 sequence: CASSLSSGYTGELFF. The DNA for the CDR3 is TGTGCCAGCAGTTTATCTAGCGGGTACACCGGGGAGCTGTTTTTT.

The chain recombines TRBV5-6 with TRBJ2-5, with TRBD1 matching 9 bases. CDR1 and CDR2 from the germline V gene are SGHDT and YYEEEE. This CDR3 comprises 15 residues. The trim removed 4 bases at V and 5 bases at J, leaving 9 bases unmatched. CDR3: CASSTPKQGAETQYF. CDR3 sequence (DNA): TGTGCCAGCAGCACCCCAAAACAGGGGGCCGAGACCCAGTACTTC.

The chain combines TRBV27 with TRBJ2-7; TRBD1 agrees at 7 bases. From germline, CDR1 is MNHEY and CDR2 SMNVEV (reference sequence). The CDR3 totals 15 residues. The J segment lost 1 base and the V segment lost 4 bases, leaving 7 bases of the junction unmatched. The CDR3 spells CASSYRGANSYEQYF. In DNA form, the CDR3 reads TGTGCCAGCAGTTACAGGGGCGCAAATTCCTACGAGCAGTACTTC.

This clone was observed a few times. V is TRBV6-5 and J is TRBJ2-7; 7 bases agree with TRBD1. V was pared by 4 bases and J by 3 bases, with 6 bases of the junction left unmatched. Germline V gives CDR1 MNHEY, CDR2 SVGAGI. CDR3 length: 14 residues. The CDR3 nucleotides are TGTGCCAGCAGTTCCCGGGACAGAAGCTACGAGCAGTACTTC. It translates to CASSSRDRSYEQYF.

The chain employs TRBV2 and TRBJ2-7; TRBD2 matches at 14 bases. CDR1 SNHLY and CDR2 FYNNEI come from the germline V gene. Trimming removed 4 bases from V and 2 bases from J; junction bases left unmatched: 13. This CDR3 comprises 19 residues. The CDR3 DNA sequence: TGTGCCAGCAGTGGAGGCCCTGTGACTAGCGGGAGGGCCACCTACGAGCAGTACTTC. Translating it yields CASSGGPVTSGRATYEQYF.

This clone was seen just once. Here the CDR3 reads CASSLVWAGGLNEQFF. The CDR3 bases are TGTGCCAGCAGCTTAGTTTGGGCAGGGGGGCTTAATGAGCAGTTCTTC. The V call is TRBV11-2, the J call TRBJ2-1; the D gene is possibly TRBD1 (7 bases). The CDR3 has 16 residues. Trimming stripped 1 base from V and 7 bases from J, with 17 bases between. Per the germline V gene, CDR1 is SGHAT and CDR2 is FQNNGV.

The CDR3 sequence is CASSERPAEGTTDTQYF. CDR3 bases: TGTGCCAGCAGTGAACGACCAGCGGAGGGGACCACAGATACGCAGTATTTT. The chain recombines TRBV6-1 with TRBJ2-3; the D gene is possibly TRBD2 (6 bases). With 2 bases removed from V and 2 bases from J, the gap between germline ends came to 17 bases. This CDR3 comprises 17 residues. CDR1 and CDR2 (germline): MNHNS, SASEGT.

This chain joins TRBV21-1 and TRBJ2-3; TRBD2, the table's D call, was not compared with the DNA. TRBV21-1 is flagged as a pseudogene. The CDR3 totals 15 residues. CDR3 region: CASKGLAGGGATQYF. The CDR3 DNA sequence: TGTGCCAGCAAAGGACTAGCGGGAGGGGGGGCGACGCAGTATTTT.

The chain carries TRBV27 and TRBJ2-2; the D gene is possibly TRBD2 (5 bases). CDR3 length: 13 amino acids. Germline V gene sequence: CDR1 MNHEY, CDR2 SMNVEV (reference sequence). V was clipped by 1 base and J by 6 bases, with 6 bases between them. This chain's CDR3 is CASSLYGAGELFF. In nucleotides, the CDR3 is TGTGCCAGCAGTTTATACGGGGCCGGGGAGCTGTTTTTT.

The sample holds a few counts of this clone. As DNA, the CDR3 is TGCGCCAGCAGCTTTCTAGCGGGAACAAATGAGCAGTTCTTC. The encoded protein is CASSFLAGTNEQFF. This chain links TRBV5-1 with TRBJ2-1; TRBD2 agrees at 9 bases. The CDR3 has 14 amino acids. Looked up from germline, CDR1 is SGHRS and CDR2 is YFSETQ. Trimming at V came to 2 bases and at J to 7 bases, leaving 4 bases not matched to a gene.

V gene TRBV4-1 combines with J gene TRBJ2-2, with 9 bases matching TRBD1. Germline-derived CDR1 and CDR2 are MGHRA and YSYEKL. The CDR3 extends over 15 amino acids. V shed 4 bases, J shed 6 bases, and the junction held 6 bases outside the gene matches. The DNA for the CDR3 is TGCGCCAGCAGCCCACAGGGGGCATCGGCCGGGGAGCTGTTTTTT. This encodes CASSPQGASAGELFF.

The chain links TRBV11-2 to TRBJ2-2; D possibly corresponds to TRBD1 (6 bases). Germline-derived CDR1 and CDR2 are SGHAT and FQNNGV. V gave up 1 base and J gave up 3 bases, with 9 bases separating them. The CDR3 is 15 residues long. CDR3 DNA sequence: TGTGCCAGCAGCTTAGGACAGGCCTACACCGGGGAGCTGTTTTTT. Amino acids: CASSLGQAYTGELFF.

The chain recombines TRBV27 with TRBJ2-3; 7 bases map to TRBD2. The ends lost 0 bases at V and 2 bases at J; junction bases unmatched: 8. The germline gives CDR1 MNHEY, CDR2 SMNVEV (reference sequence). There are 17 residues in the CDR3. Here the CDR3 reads CASSLSVAGPTTDTQYF. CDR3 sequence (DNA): TGTGCCAGCAGTTTATCAGTAGCGGGCCCAACCACAGATACGCAGTATTTT.

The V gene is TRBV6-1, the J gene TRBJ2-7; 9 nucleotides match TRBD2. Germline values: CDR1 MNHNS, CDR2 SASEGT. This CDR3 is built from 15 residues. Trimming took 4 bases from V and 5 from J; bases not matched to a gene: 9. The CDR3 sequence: CASSGHAGGGDEQYF. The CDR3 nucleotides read TGTGCCAGCAGTGGGCATGCGGGAGGGGGCGACGAGCAGTACTTC.

The CDR3 DNA is TGCAGCGTTGTAACCTACGAGCAGTACTTC. It is translated as CSVVTYEQYF. This sequence joins TRBV29-1 and TRBJ2-7; D call uncertain. CDR3 length: 10 residues. V gave up 4 bases and J gave up 2 bases, with 3 bases separating them. Germline V lookup: CDR1 SQVTM, CDR2 ANQGSEA.

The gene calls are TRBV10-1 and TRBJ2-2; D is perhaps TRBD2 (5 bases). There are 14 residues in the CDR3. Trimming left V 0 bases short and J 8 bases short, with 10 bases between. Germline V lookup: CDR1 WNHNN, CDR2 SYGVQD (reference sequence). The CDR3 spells CASSESPGKGELFF. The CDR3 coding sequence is TGCGCCAGCAGTGAGTCGCCCGGGAAGGGGGAGCTGTTTTTT.

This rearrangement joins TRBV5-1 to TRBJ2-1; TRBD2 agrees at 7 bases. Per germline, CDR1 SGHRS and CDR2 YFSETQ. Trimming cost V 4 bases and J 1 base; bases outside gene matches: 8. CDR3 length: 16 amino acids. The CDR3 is CASSRGERGSYNEQFF. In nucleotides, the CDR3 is TGCGCCAGCAGCCGCGGCGAGCGGGGATCCTACAATGAGCAGTTCTTC.

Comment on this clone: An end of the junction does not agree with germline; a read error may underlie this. The DNA of the CDR3 is TGTGCTAGCAGCCCGATAGCGGGAAGAGAGGATACGCAGTATTTT. Translating gives CASSPIAGREDTQYF. V gene TRBV7-7 combines with J gene TRBJ2-3; 8 positions match TRBD2. This CDR3 spans 15 amino acids. Germline values: CDR1 SSHAT, CDR2 FNYEAQ (reference sequence).

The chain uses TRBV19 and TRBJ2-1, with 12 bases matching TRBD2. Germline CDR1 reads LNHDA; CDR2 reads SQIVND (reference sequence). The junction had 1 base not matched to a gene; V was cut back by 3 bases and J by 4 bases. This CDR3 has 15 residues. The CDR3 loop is CASSMLAGGYNEQFF. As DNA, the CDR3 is TGTGCCAGTAGTATGCTAGCGGGAGGGTACAATGAGCAGTTCTTC.

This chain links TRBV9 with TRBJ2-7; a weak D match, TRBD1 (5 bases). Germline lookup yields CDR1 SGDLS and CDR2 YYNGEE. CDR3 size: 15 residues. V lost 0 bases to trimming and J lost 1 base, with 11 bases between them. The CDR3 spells CASSVGWGKSYEQYF. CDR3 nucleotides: TGTGCCAGCAGCGTAGGTTGGGGCAAATCCTACGAGCAGTACTTC.

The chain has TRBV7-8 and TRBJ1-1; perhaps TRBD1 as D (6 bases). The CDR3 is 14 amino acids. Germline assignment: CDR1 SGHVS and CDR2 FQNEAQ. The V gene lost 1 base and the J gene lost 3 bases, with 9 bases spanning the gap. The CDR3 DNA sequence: TGTGCCAGCAGCTTAGTTCCAGGGGACACTGAAGCTTTCTTT. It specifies CASSLVPGDTEAFF.

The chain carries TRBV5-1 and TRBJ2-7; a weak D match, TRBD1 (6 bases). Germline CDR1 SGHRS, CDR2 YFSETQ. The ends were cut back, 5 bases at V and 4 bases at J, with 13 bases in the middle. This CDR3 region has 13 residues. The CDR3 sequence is CASSGKGEYEQYF. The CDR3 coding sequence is TGCGCCAGCAGTGGGAAGGGGGAATACGAGCAGTACTTC.

CDR3 sequence (DNA): TGTGCCAGCAGTCTTGGCCTGTACACCGGGGAGCTGTTTTTT. Amino acid sequence: CASSLGLYTGELFF. The chain uses TRBV28 and TRBJ2-2; D call uncertain. The CDR3 contains 14 residues. CDR1 and CDR2 from the germline V gene are MDHEN and SYDVKM. Trimming took off 5 bases at V and 3 bases at J, with 10 bases between the two ends.

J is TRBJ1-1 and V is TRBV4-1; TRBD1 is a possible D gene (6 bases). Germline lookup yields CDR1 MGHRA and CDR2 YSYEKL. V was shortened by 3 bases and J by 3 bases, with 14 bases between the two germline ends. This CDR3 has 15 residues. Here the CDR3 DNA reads TGCGCCAGCAGCCAGATCCAGGGGCTGGACACTGAAGCTTTCTTT. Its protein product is CASSQIQGLDTEAFF.